The subject of this entry is one T cell receptor (beta chain). The V end was cut by 2 bases, the J end by 4 bases, with 8 bases between. The CDR3 runs to 13 residues. The germline V gene encodes CDR1 SGHAT and CDR2 FQNNGV. This sample is drawn from a study of blood T cell repertoires in COVID-19. Study as a whole: The United States, Italy and Spain were the sources of the acute and convalescent COVID-19 samples. T cells, B-cell-depleted T cells, or PBMCs supplied cDNA or gDNA.

Per the original data handling: Quantification of nucleated cells was approximated via reference gene primer amplification. The repertoire was sequenced with immunoSEQ multiplex PCR; TCRdb's copy has only in-frame clones and lacks some. V and J calls and clone size are as listed in that table; D and trimming were resolved from the DNA. The repertoire consists of 200,000 to 300,000 clones, with 87% occurring once and the leading ten covering about 2.5%. The sequencing input was peripheral blood. The rearrangement uses TRBV11-2 and TRBJ1-1; D uncertain. The sequence was collected from a woman in her forties or fifties with acute or convalescent COVID-19. The CDR3 protein is CASSLPLGTEAFF. DNA for the CDR3: TGTGCCAGCAGCTTACCCCTAGGCACTGAAGCTTTCTTT.